This T cell receptor beta chain came from a study of T cell responses to AZD1222 COVID-19 vaccine. CDR1 and CDR2 from the germline V gene are SGDLS and YYNGEE. CDR3 length equals 16 residues. The V end was cut by 0 bases, the J end by 8 bases, with 18 bases between. The data were produced by immunoSEQ multiplex PCR, yet TCRdb's version contains in-frame clones alone and is incomplete. Of approximately 120,000 clones listed, approximately 88% were seen once; the top ten hold around 30%. This clonotype originated in an adult in good health. J is TRBJ2-1 and V is TRBV9; TRBD2 is a possible D gene (5 bases). The sample was peripheral blood, taken on day 0 of AZD1222 vaccination. The CDR3 loop is CASSVAPYLAWDEQFF. CDR3 in DNA: TGTGCCAGCAGCGTAGCTCCTTATCTAGCTTGGGATGAGCAGTTCTTC. Filled out from reference TRBV9 and TRBJ2-1, the complete variable domain reads DSGVTQTPKHLITATGQRVTLRCSPRSGDLSVYWYQQSLDQGLQFLIQYYNGEERAKGNILERFSAQQFPDLHSELNLSSLELGDSALYFCASSVAPYLAWDEQFFGPGTRLTVL.